This T cell receptor (beta chain) derives from a study of cytomegalovirus exposure and HLA in healthy donors. General study findings and limits: Later on, a genetic analysis was performed. It linked a missense variant in DCLRE1C with V- and J-gene trimming of TCR beta. The study flagged around 150 TCR beta chains as cytomegalovirus-associated.

It was with 60 Vbeta and 13 Jbeta primers that the PCR ran. The method was immunoSEQ multiplex PCR; TCRdb's version includes in-frame clones alone and lacks a portion of them. This sample yields approximately 150,000 clones, of which 70% to 80% are seen a single time; around 2.5% belongs to the top ten. This clone was counted only a few times. Its antigen is undetermined. Input material: PBMCs. The TCR comes from a woman in her late teens or twenties in good health and CMV-seropositive.

The CDR3 reads CASSLKSRGETQYF. The CDR3 nucleotides are TGTGCCAGCAGCCTCAAGAGCAGAGGGGAGACCCAGTACTTC. J is TRBJ2-5 and V is TRBV2, with D possibly matching TRBD2 (5 bases). This CDR3 region has 14 residues. V lost 6 bases, J lost 5 bases, and 16 bases lay in between. Looked up from germline, CDR1 is SNHLY and CDR2 is FYNNEI.